This TCR beta chain was sequenced during a study of T cell repertoires in cytomegalovirus infection. Study details: Evidence of both CMV infection and a matching HLA type came from public TCR beta signatures.

V dropped 1 base and J dropped 5 bases, with 12 bases sitting between them. The CDR3 sequence is 15 residues long. Germline V gene sequence: CDR1 SGDLS, CDR2 YYNGEE. TCRdb re-called the reads through MiXCR, storing one row per CDR3 protein. The table shows tens of thousands of distinct CDR3 sequences, with around a fifth occurring only once. In this sample, this clonotype turned up a few times. What it binds is unknown. The receptor comes from a human donor in good health (CMV status not recorded). Some clones in this sample may be carry-over from other donors' samples. The V and J genes are TRBV9 and TRBJ2-2; no clear D gene. This material consisted of CD8+ T cells from cultured PBMCs, taken from culture after CMV antigen stimulation. CDR3 nucleotides: TGTGCCAGCAGCGTAAATATGGCCGATACCGGGGAGCTGTTTTTT. Translating gives CASSVNMADTGELFF.